The present entry profiles one T cell receptor (beta chain) with its context. There are 15 residues in the CDR3. From germline, CDR1 is LNHNV and CDR2 YYDKDF (reference sequence). V lost 5 bases to trimming and J lost 6 bases, with 18 bases between them. As originally analysed: How many nucleated cells were present was estimated from reference gene primer amplification. The repertoire was sequenced with immunoSEQ multiplex PCR; TCRdb's copy has only in-frame clones and lacks some. V and J calls and clone size come straight from that table; D and trimming were deduced from the DNA. The data hold hundreds of thousands of clones, with about 85% observed a single time. This entry comes from a study of blood T cell repertoires in COVID-19. For the study at large: T cells, B-cell-depleted T cells, or PBMCs supplied cDNA or gDNA.

In terms of age and location, participants ranged from about 18 to 95 years and lived in about two dozen US areas. The chain carries TRBV15 and TRBJ2-3; possible D gene TRBD2, 5 bases. Sequencing input: PBMCs or T cells enriched from blood (not recorded which). The origin of this receptor is a woman between 18 and 29 years old with acute COVID-19. The CDR3 here is CATSADSGRLDTQYF. The CDR3 nucleotides read TGTGCCACCAGCGCGGACTCGGGCCGGTTGGATACGCAGTATTTT.